The source of this T cell receptor beta chain is a study of T cells after yellow fever vaccination. V shed 1 base, J shed 8 bases, and the junction held 11 bases outside the gene matches. Germline V lookup: CDR1 SGHVS, CDR2 FNYEAQ. This CDR3 is built from 16 residues. The sample holds a few counts of this clonotype. TCR cDNA was made by 5'RACE template switching, adding a universal primer site and UMIs. TCRdb reanalysed the 5' RACE reads using MiXCR and keeps one entry per CDR3 protein. The data hold roughly 520,000 distinct CDR3 sequences, with 20% to 25% observed a single time. This clonotype was sampled from a young man who received the YFV17D yellow fever vaccine. Here the sequenced sample was PBMCs, taken roughly 23 days after the first yellow fever vaccination. V is TRBV7-6 and J is TRBJ1-3, with 7 bases matching TRBD1. CDR3 sequence: CASSLDDREIGDTIYF. The DNA for the CDR3 is TGTGCCAGCAGCTTAGATGACAGGGAAATAGGTGACACCATATATTTT.